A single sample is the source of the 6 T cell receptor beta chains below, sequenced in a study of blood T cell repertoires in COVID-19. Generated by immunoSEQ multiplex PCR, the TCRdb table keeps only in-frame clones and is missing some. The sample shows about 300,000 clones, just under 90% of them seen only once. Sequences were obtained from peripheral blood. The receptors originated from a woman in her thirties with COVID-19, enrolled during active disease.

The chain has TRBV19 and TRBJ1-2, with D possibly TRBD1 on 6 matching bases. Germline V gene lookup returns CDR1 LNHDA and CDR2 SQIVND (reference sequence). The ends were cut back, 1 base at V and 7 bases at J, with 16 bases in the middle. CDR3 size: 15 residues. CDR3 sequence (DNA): TGTGCCAGTAGTATAGGGCCTACGGGGGGCGGTGGCTACACCTTC. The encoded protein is CASSIGPTGGGGYTF.

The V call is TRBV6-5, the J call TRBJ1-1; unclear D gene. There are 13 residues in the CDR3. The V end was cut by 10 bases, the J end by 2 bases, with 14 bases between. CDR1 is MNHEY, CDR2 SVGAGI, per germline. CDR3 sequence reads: CATVRALNTEAFF. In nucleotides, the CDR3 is TGTGCCACCGTGCGTGCTCTTAACACTGAAGCTTTCTTT.

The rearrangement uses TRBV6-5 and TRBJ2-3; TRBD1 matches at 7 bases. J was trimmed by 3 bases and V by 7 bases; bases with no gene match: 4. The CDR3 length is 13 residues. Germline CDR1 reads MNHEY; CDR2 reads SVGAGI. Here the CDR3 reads CASTRQGTDTQYF. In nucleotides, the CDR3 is TGTGCCAGCACCCGACAGGGAACAGATACGCAGTATTTT.

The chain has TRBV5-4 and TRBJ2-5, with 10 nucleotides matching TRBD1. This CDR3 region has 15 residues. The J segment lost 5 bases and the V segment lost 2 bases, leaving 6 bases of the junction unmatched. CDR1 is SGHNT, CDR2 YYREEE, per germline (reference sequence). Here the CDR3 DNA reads TGTGCCAGCAGCTTCGGTGGACAGGGGGTCGAGACCCAGTACTTC. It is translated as CASSFGGQGVETQYF.

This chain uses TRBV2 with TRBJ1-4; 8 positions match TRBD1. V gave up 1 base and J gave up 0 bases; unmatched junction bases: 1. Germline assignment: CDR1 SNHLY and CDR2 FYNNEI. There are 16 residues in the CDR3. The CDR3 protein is CASSEEQGATNEKLFF. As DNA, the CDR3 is TGTGCCAGCAGTGAAGAACAGGGGGCAACTAATGAAAAACTGTTTTTT. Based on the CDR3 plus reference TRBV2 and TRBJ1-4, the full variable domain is EPEVTQTPSHQVTQMGQEVILRCVPISNHLYFYWYRQILGQKVEFLVSFYNNEISEKSEIFDDQFSVERPDGSNFTLKIRSTKLEDSAMYFCASSEEQGATNEKLFFGSGTQLSVL.

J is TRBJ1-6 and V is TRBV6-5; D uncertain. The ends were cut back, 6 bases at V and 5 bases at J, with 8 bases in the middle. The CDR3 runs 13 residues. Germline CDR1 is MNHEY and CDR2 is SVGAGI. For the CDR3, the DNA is TGTGCCAGCAGCCCCGGGGATAATTCACCCCTCCACTTT. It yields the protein CASSPGDNSPLHF.